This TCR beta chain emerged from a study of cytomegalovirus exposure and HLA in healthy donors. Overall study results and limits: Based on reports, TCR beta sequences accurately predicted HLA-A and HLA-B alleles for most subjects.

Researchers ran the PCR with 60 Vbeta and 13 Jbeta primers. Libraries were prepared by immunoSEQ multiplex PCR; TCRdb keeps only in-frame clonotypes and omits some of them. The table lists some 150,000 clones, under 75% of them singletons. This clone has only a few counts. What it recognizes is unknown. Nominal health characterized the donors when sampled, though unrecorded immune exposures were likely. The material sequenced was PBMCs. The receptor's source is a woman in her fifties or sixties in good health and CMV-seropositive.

The CDR3 DNA sequence: TGCGCCAGCAGCCAACAAACCGGGACTAGCGGTCAGTTCTTC. Its protein product is CASSQQTGTSGQFF. The J gene is TRBJ2-1, the V gene TRBV4-3, with TRBD2 matching over 11 bases. After removal of 2 bases from V and 13 bases from J, the junction contained 7 bases not matched to a gene. This CDR3 is 14 amino acids long. Germline values: CDR1 LGHNA, CDR2 YSLEER.